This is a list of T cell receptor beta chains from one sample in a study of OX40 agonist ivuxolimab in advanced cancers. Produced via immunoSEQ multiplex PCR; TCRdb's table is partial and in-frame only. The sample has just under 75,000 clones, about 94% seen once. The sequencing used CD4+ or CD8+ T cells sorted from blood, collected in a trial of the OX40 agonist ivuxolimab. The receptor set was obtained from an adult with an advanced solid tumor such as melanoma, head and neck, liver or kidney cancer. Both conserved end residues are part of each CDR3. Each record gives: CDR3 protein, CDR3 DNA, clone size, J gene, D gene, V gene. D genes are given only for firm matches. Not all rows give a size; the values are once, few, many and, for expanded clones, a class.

cdr3_aa: CASSSYSNQPQHF
cdr3_nt: TGTGCCAGCAGCTCATATAGCAATCAGCCCCAGCATTTT
clone_size: .
j_call: TRBJ1-5
d_call: .
v_call: TRBV11-2

cdr3_aa: CASSLGGAVEKLFF
cdr3_nt: TGTGCCAGCAGCTTAGGGGGGGCGGTTGAAAAACTGTTTTTT
clone_size: .
j_call: TRBJ1-4
d_call: .
v_call: TRBV7-9

cdr3_aa: CASGDQNTGELFF
cdr3_nt: TGTGCCAGCGGGGACCAAAACACCGGGGAGCTGTTTTTT
clone_size: .
j_call: TRBJ2-2
d_call: .
v_call: TRBV10-3

cdr3_aa: CATSRDRPGLDFYEQYF
cdr3_nt: TGTGCCACCAGCAGAGATCGTCCGGGACTAGATTTCTACGAGCAGTACTTC
clone_size: .
j_call: TRBJ2-7
d_call: TRBD2
v_call: TRBV15

cdr3_aa: CSVSTGMNTEAFF
cdr3_nt: TGCAGCGTATCGACAGGGATGAACACTGAAGCTTTCTTT
clone_size: .
j_call: TRBJ1-1
d_call: TRBD1
v_call: TRBV29-1

cdr3_aa: CASSPTREEQYF
cdr3_nt: TGTGCCAGCTCACCGACCCGTGAAGAGCAGTACTTC
clone_size: .
j_call: TRBJ2-7
d_call: .
v_call: TRBV18

cdr3_aa: CASSPRQGNEKLFF
cdr3_nt: TGTGCCAGCAGCCCTAGACAGGGAAATGAAAAACTGTTTTTT
clone_size: .
j_call: TRBJ1-4
d_call: TRBD1
v_call: TRBV4-2

cdr3_aa: CASSPTGLTKNIQYF
cdr3_nt: TGTGCCAGCAGCCCGACAGGCCTGACCAAAAACATTCAGTACTTC
clone_size: .
j_call: TRBJ2-4
d_call: .
v_call: TRBV28

cdr3_aa: CASSKTSGGLYNEQFF
cdr3_nt: TGCGCCAGCAGCAAGACTAGCGGGGGCCTCTACAATGAGCAGTTCTTC
clone_size: .
j_call: TRBJ2-1
d_call: TRBD2
v_call: TRBV5-1

cdr3_aa: CASSYVAGGYNEQFF
cdr3_nt: TGTGCCAGCAGTTACGTCGCGGGAGGGTACAATGAGCAGTTCTTC
clone_size: once
j_call: TRBJ2-1
d_call: TRBD2
v_call: TRBV6-5

cdr3_aa: CAWSVGVSAGYTF
cdr3_nt: TGTGCCTGGAGTGTCGGGGTGTCCGCTGGCTACACCTTC
clone_size: .
j_call: TRBJ1-2
d_call: .
v_call: TRBV30